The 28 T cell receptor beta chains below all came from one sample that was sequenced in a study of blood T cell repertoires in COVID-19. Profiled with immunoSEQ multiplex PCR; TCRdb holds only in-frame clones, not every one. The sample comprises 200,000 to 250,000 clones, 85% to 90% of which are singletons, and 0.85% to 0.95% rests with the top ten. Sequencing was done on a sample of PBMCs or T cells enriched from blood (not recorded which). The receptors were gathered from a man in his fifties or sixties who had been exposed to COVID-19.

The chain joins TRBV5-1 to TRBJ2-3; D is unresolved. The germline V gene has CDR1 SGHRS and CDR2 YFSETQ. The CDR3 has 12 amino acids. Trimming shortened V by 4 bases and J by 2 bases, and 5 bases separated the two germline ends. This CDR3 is CASSILTDTQYF. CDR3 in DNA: TGCGCCAGCAGCATCCTCACAGATACGCAGTATTTT.

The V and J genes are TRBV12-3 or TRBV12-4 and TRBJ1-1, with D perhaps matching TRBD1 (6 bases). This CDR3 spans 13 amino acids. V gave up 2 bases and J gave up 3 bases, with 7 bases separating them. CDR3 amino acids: CASSLYRDTEAFF. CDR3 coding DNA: TGTGCCAGCAGTTTATACAGGGACACTGAAGCTTTCTTT.

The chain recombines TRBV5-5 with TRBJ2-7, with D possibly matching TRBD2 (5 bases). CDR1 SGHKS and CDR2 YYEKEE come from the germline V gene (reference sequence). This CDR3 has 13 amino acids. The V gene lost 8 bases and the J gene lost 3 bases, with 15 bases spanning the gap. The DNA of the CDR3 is TGTGCCAGTTCAAGCGGCTACGGCTACGAGCAGTACTTC. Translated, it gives CASSSGYGYEQYF.

The CDR3 reads CASIDPGGGDTQYF. The CDR3 DNA reads TGCGCCAGCATCGACCCCGGGGGTGGAGATACGCAGTATTTT. V usage is TRBV5-1 and J usage is TRBJ2-3; TRBD2 might be the D (6 bases). The V end lost 6 bases, the J end lost 5 bases, and 16 bases lay between the germline ends. The CDR3 totals 14 residues. In germline, CDR1 is SGHRS, CDR2 YFSETQ. Looking up the rest from reference TRBV5-1 and TRBJ2-3 gives the full variable domain: KAGVTQTPRYLIKTRGQQVTLSCSPISGHRSVSWYQQTPGQGLQFLFEYFSETQRNKGNFPGRFSGRQFSNSRSEMNVSTLELGDSALYLCASIDPGGGDTQYFGPGTRLTVL.

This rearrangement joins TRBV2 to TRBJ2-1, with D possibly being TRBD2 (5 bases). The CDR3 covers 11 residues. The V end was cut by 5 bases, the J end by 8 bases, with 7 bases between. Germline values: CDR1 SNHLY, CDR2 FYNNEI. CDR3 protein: CASSTSDEQFF. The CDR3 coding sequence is TGTGCCAGCAGTACTAGTGATGAGCAGTTCTTC.

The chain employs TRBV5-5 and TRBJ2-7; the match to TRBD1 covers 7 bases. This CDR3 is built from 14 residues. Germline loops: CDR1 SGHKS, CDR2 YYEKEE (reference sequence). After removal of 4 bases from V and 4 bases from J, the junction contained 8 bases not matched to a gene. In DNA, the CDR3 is TGTGCCAGCAGCCGGACAGGTGGAGCTTACGAGCAGTACGTC. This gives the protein CASSRTGGAYEQYV.

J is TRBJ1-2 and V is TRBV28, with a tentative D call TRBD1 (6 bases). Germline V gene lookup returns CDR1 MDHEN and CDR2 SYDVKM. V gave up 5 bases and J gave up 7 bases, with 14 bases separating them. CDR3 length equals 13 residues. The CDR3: CASSNRASSGYTF. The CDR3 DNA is TGTGCCAGCAGTAACAGGGCCTCGAGTGGCTACACCTTC.

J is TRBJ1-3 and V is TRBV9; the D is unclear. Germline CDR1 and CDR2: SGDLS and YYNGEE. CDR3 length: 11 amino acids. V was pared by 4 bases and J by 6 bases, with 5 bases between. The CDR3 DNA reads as TGTGCCAGCAGCTCCTTAAACACCATATATTTT. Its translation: CASSSLNTIYF.

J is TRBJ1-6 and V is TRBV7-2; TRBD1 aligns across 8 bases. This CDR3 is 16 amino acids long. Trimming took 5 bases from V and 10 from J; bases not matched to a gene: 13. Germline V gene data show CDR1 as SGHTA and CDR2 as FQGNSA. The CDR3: CASSIETGAGWSPLHF. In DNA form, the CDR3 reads TGTGCCAGCAGCATAGAGACAGGGGCCGGTTGGTCACCCCTCCACTTT.

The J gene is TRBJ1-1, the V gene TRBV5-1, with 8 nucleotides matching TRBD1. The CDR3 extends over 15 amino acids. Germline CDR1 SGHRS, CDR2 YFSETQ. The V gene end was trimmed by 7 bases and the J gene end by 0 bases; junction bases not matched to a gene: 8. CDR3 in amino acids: CASGQGAPMNTEAFF. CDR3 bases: TGCGCCAGCGGCCAGGGGGCGCCAATGAACACTGAAGCTTTCTTT.

As DNA, the CDR3 is TGTGCCAGCAGAGGACAGACCCTCGAACAGCCCCAGCATTTT. Translation gives CASRGQTLEQPQHF. This chain links TRBV2 with TRBJ1-5; a possible D gene is TRBD1 (6 bases). Germline V CDR1 and CDR2: SNHLY, FYNNEI. There are 14 residues in the CDR3. V was pared by 6 bases and J by 7 bases, with 16 bases between.

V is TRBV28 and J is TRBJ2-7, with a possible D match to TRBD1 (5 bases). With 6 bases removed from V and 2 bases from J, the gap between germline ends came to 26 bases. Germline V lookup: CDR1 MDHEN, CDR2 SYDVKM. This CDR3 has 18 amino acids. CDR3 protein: CASSSGASGIGVPYEQYF. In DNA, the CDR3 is TGTGCCAGCAGCTCTGGGGCCTCCGGTATAGGGGTCCCCTACGAGCAGTACTTC.

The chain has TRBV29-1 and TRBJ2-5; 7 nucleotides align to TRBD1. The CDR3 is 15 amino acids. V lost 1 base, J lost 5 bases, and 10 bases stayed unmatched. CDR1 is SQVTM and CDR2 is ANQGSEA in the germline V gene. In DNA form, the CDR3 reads TGCAGCGTTGAAGTTTGGGGACAGATTTTCGAGACCCAGTACTTC. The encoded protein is CSVEVWGQIFETQYF.

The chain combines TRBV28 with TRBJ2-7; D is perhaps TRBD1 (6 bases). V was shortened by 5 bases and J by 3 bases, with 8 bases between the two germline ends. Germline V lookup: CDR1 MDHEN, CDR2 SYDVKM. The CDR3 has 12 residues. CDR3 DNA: TGTGCCAGCAGTAGACAGGTCTACGAGCAGTACTTC. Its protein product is CASSRQVYEQYF.

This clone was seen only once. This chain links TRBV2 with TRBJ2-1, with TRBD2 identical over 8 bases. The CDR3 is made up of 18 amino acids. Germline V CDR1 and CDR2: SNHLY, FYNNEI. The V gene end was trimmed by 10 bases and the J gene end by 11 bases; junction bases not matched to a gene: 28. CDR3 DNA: TGTGCCACCACCTTGTATCGGGGGGGCCGGGGCTCTAGCGTACAGCAGTTCTTC. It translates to CATTLYRGGRGSSVQQFF.

This CDR3 is CASSSRQGAAGELFF. The CDR3 bases are TGTGCCAGCAGCTCCCGACAGGGGGCCGCCGGGGAGCTGTTTTTT. The chain links TRBV7-2 to TRBJ2-2; 10 positions match TRBD1. Germline CDR1 reads SGHTA; CDR2 reads FQGNSA. Trimming cost V 4 bases and J 6 bases; bases outside gene matches: 5. The CDR3 sequence is 15 residues long.

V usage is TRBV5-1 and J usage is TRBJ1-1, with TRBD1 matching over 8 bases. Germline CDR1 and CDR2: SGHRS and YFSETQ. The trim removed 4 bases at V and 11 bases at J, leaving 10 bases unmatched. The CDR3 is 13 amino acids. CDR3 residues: CASSVGQGATAFF. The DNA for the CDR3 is TGCGCCAGCAGCGTCGGCCAGGGGGCGACGGCTTTCTTT.

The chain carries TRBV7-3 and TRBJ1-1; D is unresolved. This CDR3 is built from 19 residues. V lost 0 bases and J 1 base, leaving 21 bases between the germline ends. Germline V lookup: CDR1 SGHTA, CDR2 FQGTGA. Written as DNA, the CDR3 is TGTGCCAGCAGCTTAACGTATGGAGGGAGTTGGGAAGCGAACACTGAAGCTTTCTTT. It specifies CASSLTYGGSWEANTEAFF. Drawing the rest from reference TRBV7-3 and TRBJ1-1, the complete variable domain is GAGVSQTPSNKVTEKGKYVELRCDPISGHTALYWYRQSLGQGPEFLIYFQGTGAADDSGLPNDRFFAVRPEGSVSTLKIQRTERGDSAVYLCASSLTYGGSWEANTEAFFGQGTRLTVV.

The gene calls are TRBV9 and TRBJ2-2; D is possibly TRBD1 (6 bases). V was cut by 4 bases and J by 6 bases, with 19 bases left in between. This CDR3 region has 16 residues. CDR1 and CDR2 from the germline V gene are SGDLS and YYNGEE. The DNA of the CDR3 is TGTGCCAGCAGCAAACAGGGTGTAGGTTGGGCCGGGGAGCTGTTTTTT. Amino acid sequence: CASSKQGVGWAGELFF.

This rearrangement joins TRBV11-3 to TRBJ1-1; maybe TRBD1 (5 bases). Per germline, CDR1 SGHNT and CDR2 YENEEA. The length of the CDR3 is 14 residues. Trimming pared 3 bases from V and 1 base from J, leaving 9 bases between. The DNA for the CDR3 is TGTGCCAGCAGCTTTGGGGCGGCGAACACTGAAGCTTTCTTT. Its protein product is CASSFGAANTEAFF.

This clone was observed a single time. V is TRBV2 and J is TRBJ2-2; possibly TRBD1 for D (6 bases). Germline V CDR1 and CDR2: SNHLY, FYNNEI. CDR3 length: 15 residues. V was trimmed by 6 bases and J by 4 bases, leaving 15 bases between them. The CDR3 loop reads CASRETGSGTGELFF. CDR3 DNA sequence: TGTGCCAGCAGAGAAACAGGGTCGGGCACCGGGGAGCTGTTTTTT.

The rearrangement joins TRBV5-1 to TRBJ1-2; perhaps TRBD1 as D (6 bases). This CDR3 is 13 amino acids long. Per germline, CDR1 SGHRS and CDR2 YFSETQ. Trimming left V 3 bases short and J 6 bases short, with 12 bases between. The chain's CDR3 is CASSSRGSDGYTF. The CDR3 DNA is TGCGCCAGCAGCTCCAGGGGAAGCGATGGCTACACCTTC.

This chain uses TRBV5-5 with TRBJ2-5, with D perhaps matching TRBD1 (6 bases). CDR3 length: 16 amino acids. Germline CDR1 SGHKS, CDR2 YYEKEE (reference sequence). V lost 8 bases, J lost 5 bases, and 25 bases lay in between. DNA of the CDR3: TGTGCCAGTTACAATGGGGGCAGGGTGGTCGACGAGACCCAGTACTTC. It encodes CASYNGGRVVDETQYF.

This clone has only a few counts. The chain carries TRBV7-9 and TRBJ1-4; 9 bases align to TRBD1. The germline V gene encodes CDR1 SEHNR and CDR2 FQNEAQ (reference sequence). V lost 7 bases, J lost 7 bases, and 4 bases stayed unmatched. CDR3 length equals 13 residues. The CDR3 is CASTPQGAEKLFF. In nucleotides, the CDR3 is TGTGCCAGCACACCACAGGGGGCTGAAAAACTGTTTTTT.

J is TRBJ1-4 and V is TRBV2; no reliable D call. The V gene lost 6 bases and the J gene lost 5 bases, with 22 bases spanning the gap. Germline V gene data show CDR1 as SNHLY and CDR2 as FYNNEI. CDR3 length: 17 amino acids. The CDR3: CASSVRGGRRKNEKLFF. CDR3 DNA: TGTGCCAGCAGCGTCCGCGGCGGTCGGCGGAAGAATGAAAAACTGTTTTTT. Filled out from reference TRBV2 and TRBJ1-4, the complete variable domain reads EPEVTQTPSHQVTQMGQEVILRCVPISNHLYFYWYRQILGQKVEFLVSFYNNEISEKSEIFDDQFSVERPDGSNFTLKIRSTKLEDSAMYFCASSVRGGRRKNEKLFFGSGTQLSVL.

CDR3 in DNA: TGTGCCAGCAGATCCTACAGGGGGGATGGCTACACCTTC. This translates into CASRSYRGDGYTF. The J gene is TRBJ1-2, the V gene TRBV6-5, with 8 nucleotides matching TRBD1. The CDR3 has 13 residues. Germline V gene sequence: CDR1 MNHEY, CDR2 SVGAGI. Unmatched junction bases numbered 6, after V lost 6 bases and J lost 6 bases.

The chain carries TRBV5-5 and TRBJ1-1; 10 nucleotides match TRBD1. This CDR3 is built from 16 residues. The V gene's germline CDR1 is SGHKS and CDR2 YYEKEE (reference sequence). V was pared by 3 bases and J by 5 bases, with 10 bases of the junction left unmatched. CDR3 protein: CASSYAPGQGVTEAFF. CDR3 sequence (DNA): TGTGCCAGCAGCTACGCACCTGGACAGGGGGTGACTGAAGCTTTCTTT.

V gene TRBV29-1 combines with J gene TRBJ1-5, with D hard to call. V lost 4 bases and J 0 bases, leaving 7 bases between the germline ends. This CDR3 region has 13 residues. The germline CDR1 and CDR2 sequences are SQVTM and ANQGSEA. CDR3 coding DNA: TGCAGCGTTGGGCAGTATAGCAATCAGCCCCAGCATTTT. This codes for CSVGQYSNQPQHF.